This T cell receptor beta chain stems from a study of quantifying T cell responses using KT2 cells. On the study more broadly: RNA was reverse transcribed with TCR alpha and beta constant-region primers.

This clonotype was seen repeatedly, ten times or more. This CDR3 spans 15 amino acids. Germline V lookup: CDR1 DFQATT, CDR2 SNEGSKA (reference sequence). Deletions cut 2 bases from V and 4 bases from J, with 17 bases between. An oligo carrying a UMI was ligated to the cDNA 3' end. An equimolar mix of RC1.1 and RC1.2 primed the beta chain across TRBC1 and TRBC2. TCRdb itself ran the UMI-ligation and nested PCR reads through MiXCR, one entry per CDR3 protein. The profile shows approximately 57,000 distinct CDR3 sequences, 9% to 15% of them singletons. The chain employs TRBV20-1 and TRBJ1-1, with D tentatively TRBD1 (6 bases). The sample consisted of PBMCs spiked with cells of the T cell clone KT2. The clonotype originates from a human donor. CDR3 in DNA: TGCAGTGCTAGAACCCCAGGGGAGGTCAGCACTGAAGCTTTCTTT. As protein: CSARTPGEVSTEAFF.